This section outlines one TCR beta chain sequence together with its context. TCRdb's table, derived via immunoSEQ multiplex PCR, lists solely in-frame clones and lacks some. The sample yields under 170,000 clones, 75% to 90% seen once. The V gene lost 5 bases and the J gene lost 0 bases, with 11 bases spanning the gap. Germline CDR1 reads SGHRS; CDR2 reads YFSETQ. CDR3 length equals 14 residues. This entry belongs to a study of blood T cell repertoires in COVID-19. Whole-study context: Sources were T cells, B-cell-depleted T cells, or PBMCs; the material itself was cDNA or gDNA.

The chain links TRBV5-1 to TRBJ1-1; possibly TRBD1 for D (6 bases). The specimen was peripheral blood. This TCR was recovered from a woman aged 55-70 years with active or convalescent COVID-19. CDR3 sequence (DNA): TGCGCCAGCAGACAGGGACCTATGAACACTGAAGCTTTCTTT. Translated, it gives CASRQGPMNTEAFF.